This T cell receptor (beta chain) emerged from a study of T cells expressing NK-cell markers. Study as a whole: Source material for TCR beta repertoires consisted of sorted CD3+CD56+NKG2C+, CD3+CD56+NKG2C- and CD3+CD56-NKG2C+ T cells. Most of the eight sequenced donors were HCMV-seropositive; one was seronegative. Overall study findings and caveats: No clear determination of HCMV specificity was made for expanded NKG2C+ T cell clones. The dominant NKG2C+ clonotypes represented about 1.0-7.0% of CD8+ T cells in over 5 donors.

TCRdb re-called the 5' RACE reads, yielding one record per CDR3 amino acid sequence without DNA. Its listing shows about 460,000 distinct CDR3 sequences. The CDR3 covers 13 residues. The germline V gene has CDR1 SGHDT and CDR2 YYEEEE. As to this clonotype: Its antigen is still unknown.

This TCR was recovered from a woman in her 50s in good health. The rearrangement uses TRBV5-6 and TRBJ2-3; TCRdb's D call, TRBD1, is unchecked because there is no DNA. The sample was blood T cells: a sorted CD56 or NKG2C T cell subset, CD4+ or CD8+ T cells, or bulk PBMC T cells (not recorded which). This CDR3 reads CAVRVTGTDTQYF. Combining the CDR3 with reference TRBV5-6 and TRBJ2-3 gives the whole variable domain DAGVTQSPTHLIKTRGQQVTLRCSPKSGHDTVSWYQQALGQGPQFIFQYYEEEERQRGNFPDRFSGHQFPNYSSELNVNALLLGDSALYLCAVRVTGTDTQYFGPGTRLTVL.